The source of this TCR beta chain is a study of T cells after yellow fever vaccination. Study background: Preparation of fractions with low cell numbers was performed using SMART-Seq v4 Ultra Low Input.

Generation of TCR cDNA used 5'RACE template switching (which added a universal primer site and UMIs). TCRdb re-called the 5' RACE reads through MiXCR, storing one row per CDR3 protein. The profile covers around 300,000 distinct CDR3 sequences, with about 4.5% appearing a single time and roughly a fifth taken by the ten largest. About this clonotype: What it binds is not known.

Germline V gene lookup returns CDR1 KGHSH and CDR2 LQKENI. V lost 0 bases, J lost 9 bases, and 7 bases stayed unmatched. The CDR3 has 15 amino acids. Study-level points and caveats: Primary-vaccination clones mostly resurfaced post-booster (less than 98% CD4, around 88% CD8). Repertoires obtained by FACS sorting could include abundant clonotypes that entered as contaminants from the bulk population.

The rearrangement uses TRBV18 and TRBJ2-1; 8 nucleotides match TRBD1. This receptor was taken from a man aged 18-30 years who received the YFV17D yellow fever vaccine. Material: PBMCs, obtained 15 days after the yellow fever booster vaccination. CDR3 coding DNA: TGTGCCAGCTCACCACCGTACCAGGGGGCAGGTGAGCAGTTCTTC. Its translation is CASSPPYQGAGEQFF.